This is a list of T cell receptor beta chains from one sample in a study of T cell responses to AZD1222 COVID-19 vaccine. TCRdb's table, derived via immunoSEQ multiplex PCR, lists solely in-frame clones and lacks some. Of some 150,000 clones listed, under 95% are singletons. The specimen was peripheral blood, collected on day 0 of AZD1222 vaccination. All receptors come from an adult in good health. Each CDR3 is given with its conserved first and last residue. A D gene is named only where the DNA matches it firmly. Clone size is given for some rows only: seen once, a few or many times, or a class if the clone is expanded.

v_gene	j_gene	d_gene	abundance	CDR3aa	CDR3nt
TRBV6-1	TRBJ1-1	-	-	CASSDQAGYTEAFF	TGTGCCAGCAGTGACCAGGCGGGTTACACTGAAGCTTTCTTT
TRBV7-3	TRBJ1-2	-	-	CASSPTGTIVRGYTF	TGTGCCAGCAGCCCAACCGGGACCATCGTGCGTGGCTACACCTTC
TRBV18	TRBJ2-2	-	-	CASSPAGRGHLNTGELFF	TGTGCCAGCTCCCCCGCGGGTCGGGGACATCTAAACACCGGGGAGCTGTTTTTT
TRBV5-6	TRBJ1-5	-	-	CASSLVGSVGNQPQHF	TGTGCCAGCAGCTTGGTCGGCTCGGTGGGCAATCAGCCCCAGCATTTT
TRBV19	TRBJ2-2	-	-	CASSIAPGLNTGELFF	TGTGCCAGTAGTATAGCCCCAGGCCTGAACACCGGGGAGCTGTTTTTT
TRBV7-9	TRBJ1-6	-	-	CASSLKGVDSPLHF	TGTGCCAGCAGCTTAAAGGGGGTGGATTCACCCCTCCACTTT
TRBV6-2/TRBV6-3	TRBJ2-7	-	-	CASSPYPESEGLYEQYF	TGTGCCAGCAGCCCTTACCCAGAAAGTGAGGGGCTCTACGAGCAGTACTTC
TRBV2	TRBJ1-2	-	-	CASRAGVGGYGYTF	TGTGCCAGCAGGGCCGGGGTAGGGGGCTATGGCTACACCTTC
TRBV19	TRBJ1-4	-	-	CASTVAGRTTNEKLFF	TGTGCCAGTACGGTGGCGGGTAGAACAACTAATGAAAAACTGTTTTTT
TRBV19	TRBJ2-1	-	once	CAGSNRAGTNNNEQFF	TGTGCCGGATCGAACAGGGCGGGTACCAATAACAATGAGCAGTTCTTC
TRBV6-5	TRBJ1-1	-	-	CASSYLGGTDTEAFF	TGTGCCAGCAGTTACTTGGGGGGGACGGACACTGAAGCTTTCTTT
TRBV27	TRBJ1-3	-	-	CASSPITGFLAGNTIYF	TGTGCCAGCAGTCCTATTACAGGGTTTTTAGCTGGAAACACCATATATTTT
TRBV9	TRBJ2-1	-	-	CASSVGLEGGSGYNEQFF	TGTGCCAGCAGCGTAGGTTTGGAGGGAGGTTCTGGATACAATGAGCAGTTCTTC
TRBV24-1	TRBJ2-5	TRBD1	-	CATSDLRDSSLGETQYF	TGTGCCACCAGTGATTTACGGGACAGTTCCTTGGGAGAGACCCAGTACTTC